In terms of frequency, the clone carrying this TCR beta chain is medium-sized (0.01 to 0.1%). Its antigen is undetermined. Libraries were made by iRepertoire multiplex PCR with TCR subtype-specific primers for bulk and single-cell sequencing. Roughly 100-500 ng of RNA per sample was bulk library input. TCRdb processed the multiplex PCR reads again and assigns one entry to each CDR3 protein, with no DNA. Reported are roughly 2,500 distinct CDR3 sequences; the ten largest clones contain around 55%. The data belong to a study of T cells in severe cutaneous drug reactions. Study-level background: Enrollment required a probable or definite RegiSCAR diagnosis of SJS/TEN or DRESS.

General observations from the study: Tolerant-control and healthy-donor PBMC lacked or rarely had the public CDR3 found in blisters.

Carbamazepine had induced Stevens-Johnson syndrome or toxic epidermal necrolysis in the sequenced donors. The source is a human donor with toxic epidermal necrolysis, a severe cutaneous drug reaction. The sequencing sample was made of cells from a skin blister.

CDR3 protein: CASSEGGLDTQYF. J is TRBJ2-3 and V is TRBV9; there is no DNA to check the TCRdb D call of TRBD2. Germline-derived CDR1 and CDR2 are SGDLS and YYNGEE. The CDR3 is 13 amino acids.